The clone carrying this TCR beta chain was detected many times. Antigen unknown. The source of the sample is a study of T cells in Graves' hyperthyroidism and ophthalmopathy. The study, taken as a whole, reports: Most clonotypes that expanded in the thyroid above 0.001 also showed up in blood.

Regions amplified from RNA transcripts were the TCR beta CDR3 regions. The HTBI primer set served for first-round RT-PCR of the TCR CDR3. TCRdb analysed the multiplex PCR reads with MiXCR anew, one entry per CDR3 protein. The sample has 300,000 to 450,000 distinct CDR3 sequences; about 13% are singletons. Patients aged 18 to 65 had newly diagnosed hyperthyroidism lasting under 2 months. The diagnoses drew upon clinical symptoms, serum thyroxine and TRAb, thyroid ultrasound and orbital computed tomography. Blood dates from first hyperthyroidism diagnosis, before any ophthalmopathy symptoms. The CDR3 consists of 15 residues. V was pared by 3 bases and J by 1 base, with 1 base of the junction left unmatched.

The chain uses TRBV12-3 or TRBV12-4 and TRBJ1-5, with 9 bases that match TRBD1. Sequencing was carried out using blood. The origin of this receptor is a man younger than 40 with Graves' hyperthyroidism that later progressed to Graves' ophthalmopathy. CDR3 sequence reads: CASSLDRGSNQPQHF. CDR3 nucleotides: TGTGCCAGCAGTTTGGACAGGGGAAGCAATCAGCCCCAGCATTTT.